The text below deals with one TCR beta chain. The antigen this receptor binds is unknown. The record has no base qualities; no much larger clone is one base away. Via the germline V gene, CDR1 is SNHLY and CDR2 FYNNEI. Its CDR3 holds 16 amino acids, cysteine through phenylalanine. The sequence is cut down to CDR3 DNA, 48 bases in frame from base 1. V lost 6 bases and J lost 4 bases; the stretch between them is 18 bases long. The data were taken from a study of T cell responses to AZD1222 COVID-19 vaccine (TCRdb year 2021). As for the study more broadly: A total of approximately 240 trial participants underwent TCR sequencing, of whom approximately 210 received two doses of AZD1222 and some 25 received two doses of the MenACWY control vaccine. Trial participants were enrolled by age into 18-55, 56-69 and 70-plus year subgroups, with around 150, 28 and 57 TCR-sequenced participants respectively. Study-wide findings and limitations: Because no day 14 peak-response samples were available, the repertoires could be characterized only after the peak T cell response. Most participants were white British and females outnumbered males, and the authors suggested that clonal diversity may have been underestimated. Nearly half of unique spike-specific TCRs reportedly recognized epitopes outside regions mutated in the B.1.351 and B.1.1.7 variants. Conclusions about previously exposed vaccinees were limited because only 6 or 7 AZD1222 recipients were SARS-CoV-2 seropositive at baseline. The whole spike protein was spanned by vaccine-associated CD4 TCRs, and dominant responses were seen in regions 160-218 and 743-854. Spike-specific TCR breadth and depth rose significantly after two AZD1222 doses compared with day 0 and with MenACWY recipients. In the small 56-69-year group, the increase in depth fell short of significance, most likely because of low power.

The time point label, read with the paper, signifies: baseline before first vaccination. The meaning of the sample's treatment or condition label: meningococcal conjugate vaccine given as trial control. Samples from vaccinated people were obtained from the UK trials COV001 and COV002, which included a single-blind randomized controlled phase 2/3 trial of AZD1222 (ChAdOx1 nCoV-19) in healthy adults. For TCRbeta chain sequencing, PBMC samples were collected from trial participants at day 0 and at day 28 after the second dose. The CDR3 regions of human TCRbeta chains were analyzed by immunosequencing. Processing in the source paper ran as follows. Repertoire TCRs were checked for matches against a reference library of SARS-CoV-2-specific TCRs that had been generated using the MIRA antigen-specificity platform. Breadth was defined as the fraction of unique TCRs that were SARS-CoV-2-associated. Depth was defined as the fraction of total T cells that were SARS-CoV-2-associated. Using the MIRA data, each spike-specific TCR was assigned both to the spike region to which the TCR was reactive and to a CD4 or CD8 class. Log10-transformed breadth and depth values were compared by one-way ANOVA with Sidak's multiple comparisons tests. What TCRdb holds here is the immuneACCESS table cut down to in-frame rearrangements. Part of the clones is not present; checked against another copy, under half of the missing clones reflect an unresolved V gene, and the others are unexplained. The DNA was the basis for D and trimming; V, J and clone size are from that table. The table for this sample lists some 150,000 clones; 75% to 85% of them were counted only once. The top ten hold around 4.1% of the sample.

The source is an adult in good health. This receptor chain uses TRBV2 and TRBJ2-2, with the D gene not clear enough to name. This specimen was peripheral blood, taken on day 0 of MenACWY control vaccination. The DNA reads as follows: TGTGCCAGCAGCTTCGACCTTAAGTTGTTCACCGGGGAGCTGTTTTTT. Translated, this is CASSFDLKLFTGELFF.